A selection of T cell receptor beta chains follows, all from one sample in a study of T-cell reconstitution after alpha-beta-depleted transplantation in children. MiXCR, run by TCRdb on the PCR reads, gives a single entry per CDR3 protein. The data show around 380,000 distinct CDR3 sequences, roughly 10% seen once. The starting material was PBMCs from the stem cell graft donor, obtained from the stem cell graft. The receptors were gathered from a human donor who donated a stem cell graft to a child with acute myeloid leukemia. Each CDR3 is given with its conserved first and last residue. Fields, in order: V gene, clone size, J gene, D gene, CDR3 DNA, CDR3 protein. The D gene is left open where the match is weak. Clone sizes are given selectively: once, few, many, or a class where the clone is expanded.

>TRBV7-9|few|TRBJ2-5|NA
TGTGCCAGCAGCTTTCAGGCAGGGCCTGAAGAGACCCAGTACTTC
CASSFQAGPEETQYF
>TRBV20-1|few|TRBJ2-3|TRBD1
TGCAGTGCTGGGCTACAGGGGGCCCGTAGCACAGATACGCAGTATTTT
CSAGLQGARSTDTQYF
>TRBV11-2|few|TRBJ2-5|NA
TGTGCCAGCAGCTTTGGGGCTAACTTACAAGAGACCCAGTACTTC
CASSFGANLQETQYF
>TRBV7-2|NA|TRBJ1-2|NA
TGTGCCAGCAGCTCGGAGGGAGGGGGAAGTGGCTACACCTTC
CASSSEGGGSGYTF
>TRBV10-3|few|TRBJ2-1|TRBD2
TGTGCCATCAGTCGCATCGGGACTAGCGGGAACAATGAGCAGTTCTTC
CAISRIGTSGNNEQFF
>TRBV19|few|TRBJ1-1|NA
TGTGCCAGTACTTGGACGGTGAACACTGAAGCTTTCTTT
CASTWTVNTEAFF
>TRBV18|few|TRBJ1-5|NA
TGTGCCAGCTCACCGGAGGGGAGCAATCAGCCCCAGCATTTT
CASSPEGSNQPQHF
>TRBV4-3|few|TRBJ2-5|NA
TGCGCCAGCAGCCAAGTTCGAGGCGGTCAAGAGACCCAGTACTTC
CASSQVRGGQETQYF
>TRBV12-3/TRBV12-4|NA|TRBJ2-4|NA
TGTGCCAGCAGCCTAACCGGAGGTCTTTCCAAAAACATTCAGTACTTC
CASSLTGGLSKNIQYF
>TRBV29-1|many|TRBJ2-1|TRBD1
TGCAGCGCGGTGGGACAGACCTACAATGAGCAGTTCTTC
CSAVGQTYNEQFF
>TRBV7-8|NA|TRBJ1-3|NA
TGTGCCAGCAGCTTAGCTCGGGGTAGGGGAAACACCATATATTTT
CASSLARGRGNTIYF
>TRBV3-1|many|TRBJ2-1|TRBD1
TGTGCCAGCAGCCAGGGGGGACAGGGGAGAAGGAATGAGCAGTTCTTC
CASSQGGQGRRNEQFF
>TRBV20-1|many|TRBJ2-1|TRBD2
TGCAGTGCCCAGAAGACTAGCGGGAATACGGATGAGCAGTTCTTC
CSAQKTSGNTDEQFF
>TRBV6-5|few|TRBJ1-2|TRBD1
TGTGCCAGCAGTTACACCAGGGGGCGCACGGATGGCTACACCTTC
CASSYTRGRTDGYTF
>TRBV4-2|few|TRBJ1-1|TRBD1
TGTGCCAGCAGCCCTGACAGGGTGAACACTGAAGCTTTCTTT
CASSPDRVNTEAFF
>TRBV4-2|NA|TRBJ2-3|TRBD2
TGTGCCAGCAGCCAACGAACTCAAGCGGGGCTGATCACAGATACGCAGTATTTT
CASSQRTQAGLITDTQYF
>TRBV29-1|NA|TRBJ2-7|NA
TGCGGCGTCGCCGTAGGGTCCGGAACCTACGAGCAGTACTTC
CGVAVGSGTYEQYF
>TRBV9|NA|TRBJ2-3|TRBD2
TGTGCCAGCAGCGCTGGGGGGGGGAGCACAGATACGCAGTATTTT
CASSAGGGSTDTQYF
>TRBV7-6|once|TRBJ1-2|NA
TGTGCCAGCAGCTTATCAGGCGGACGAGGCTACACCTTC
CASSLSGGRGYTF
>TRBV7-9|few|TRBJ2-5|NA
TGTGCCAGCAGCTTAGGGGGGCCCAGGGGAGAGACCCAGTACTTC
CASSLGGPRGETQYF
>TRBV20-1|NA|TRBJ1-2|NA
TGCAGTGCTAGAGATAGGGGAAAGGGGGGGAAGGACTATGGCTACACCTTC
CSARDRGKGGKDYGYTF
>TRBV12-3/TRBV12-4|many|TRBJ1-5|NA
TGTGCCAGCAGTTTACATAGGAATCAGCCCCAGCATTTT
CASSLHRNQPQHF
>TRBV11-2|few|TRBJ1-1|TRBD1
TGTGCCAGCAGCTCTAGGACAGGGGAGGTTGAAGCTTTCTTT
CASSSRTGEVEAFF
>TRBV5-6|few|TRBJ2-1|TRBD2
TGTGCCAGCAGCCCAGGATTGACTAGCGGAATGAACAATGAGCAGTTCTTC
CASSPGLTSGMNNEQFF
>TRBV6-5|NA|TRBJ1-1|NA
TGTGCCAGCAGTTCGCCAGGGGTGAACACTGAAGCTTTCTTT
CASSSPGVNTEAFF
>TRBV9|NA|TRBJ2-2|TRBD1
TGTGCCAGCAGCGTAGCTTCAACAGGGGCGAACACCGGGGAGCTGTTTTTT
CASSVASTGANTGELFF
>TRBV6-2/TRBV6-3|few|TRBJ2-7|NA
TGTGCCAGCAGTCCCGATTGGCGCGAGCAGTACTTC
CASSPDWREQYF
>TRBV4-1|few|TRBJ1-1|NA
TGCGCCAGCAGCCAAGATGTGGGGGGGACACTTAGTGGGAACACTGAAGCTTTCTTT
CASSQDVGGTLSGNTEAFF
>TRBV10-3|many|TRBJ2-3|NA
TGTGCCATCCAAGACACATATAGGACAGATACGCAGTATTTT
CAIQDTYRTDTQYF
>TRBV7-8|many|TRBJ2-3|NA
TGTGCCAGCAGCTTAGGACGGTTCACTAGCACAGATACGCAGTATTTT
CASSLGRFTSTDTQYF
>TRBV7-2|NA|TRBJ2-3|TRBD2
TGTGCCAGCAGCTTAGGCGGGAGGGCGGATACGCAGTATTTT
CASSLGGRADTQYF
>TRBV12-3/TRBV12-4|many|TRBJ2-1|NA
TGTGCCAGCAGCAGGACGGGAGAGGGGTACAATGAGCAGTTCTTC
CASSRTGEGYNEQFF
>TRBV3-1|many|TRBJ2-2|TRBD1
TGTGCCAGCAGCGCCCGACAGGGATACACCGGGGAGCTGTTTTTT
CASSARQGYTGELFF
>TRBV12-3/TRBV12-4|many|TRBJ2-2|NA
TGTGCCAGCAGCTCCGAGGTAGCGGCGAACACCGGGGAGCTGTTTTTT
CASSSEVAANTGELFF
>TRBV6-6|few|TRBJ1-3|NA
TGTGCCAGCAGTCGGCGGACAGGAAACACCATATATTTT
CASSRRTGNTIYF
>TRBV6-2/TRBV6-3|NA|TRBJ2-3|NA
TGTGCCAGCAGAGGGCTGCGTGAAGATACGCAGTATTTT
CASRGLREDTQYF
>TRBV5-1|few|TRBJ2-1|NA
TGCGCCAGCAGCATACCCTCCCATGAGCAGTTCTTC
CASSIPSHEQFF
>TRBV7-2|NA|TRBJ2-1|TRBD1
TGTGCCAGCAGCTTAGTCACAGGGGGCCTTGAGCAGTTCTTC
CASSLVTGGLEQFF
>TRBV7-7|few|TRBJ2-7|NA
TGTGCTAGCAGCTCCAGCAGGGGCTACGAGCAGTACTTC
CASSSSRGYEQYF
>TRBV3-1|NA|TRBJ2-4|TRBD2
TGTGCCAGCAGCCCCACCCGGACTAGTCAGGGCATTCAGTACTTC
CASSPTRTSQGIQYF
>TRBV18|NA|TRBJ1-3|NA
TGTGCCAGCTCACCAACAGGCATCTCTGGAAACACCATATATTTT
CASSPTGISGNTIYF
>TRBV9|NA|TRBJ1-4|NA
TGTGCCAGCAGTGGATCGGGGAATGAAAAACTGTTTTTT
CASSGSGNEKLFF
>TRBV7-2|many|TRBJ2-1|TRBD2
TGTGCCAGCAGCTTAGCGGGGCGGGGGGGCTACAATGAGCAGTTCTTC
CASSLAGRGGYNEQFF
>TRBV6-2/TRBV6-3|few|TRBJ2-3|NA
TGTGCCAGCAGTTACCCTTTGCAGAGTAAGGATACGCAGTATTTT
CASSYPLQSKDTQYF
>TRBV20-1|NA|TRBJ1-3|NA
TGCAGTGCAAGACAGGAGTACTCTGGAAACACCATATATTTT
CSARQEYSGNTIYF
>TRBV5-1|NA|TRBJ2-3|TRBD2
TGCGCCAGCAGCTTGGCTCGCGCGGGAGTGGGTCCAGATACGCAGTATTTT
CASSLARAGVGPDTQYF
>TRBV5-1|NA|TRBJ1-1|TRBD1
TGCGCCAGCAGCTTGGTTGCAGGGGGGAACACTGAAGCTTTCTTT
CASSLVAGGNTEAFF
>TRBV3-1|few|TRBJ2-7|TRBD2
TGTGCCAGCAGCCAATCCCCCGGGACTACCTACGAGCAGTACTTC
CASSQSPGTTYEQYF